Sequencing of this T cell receptor (beta chain) was carried out in a study of OX40 agonist ivuxolimab in advanced cancers. Across the whole study: Among those treated, three patients had partial responses, one with hepatocellular carcinoma and two with cutaneous melanoma.

Study findings and constraints: There were, on average, more expanded clones in CD8+ T cells than in CD4+. By week 6 at 0.1 to 3.0 mg/kg, blood CD4+ and CD8+ T cells had expanded clonally. Normalized T-cell clonal expansion was also low in some nonresponders.

For this clone: Its specificity is not known.

This table comes from immunoSEQ multiplex PCR, and its TCRdb copy is limited to in-frame clones, with some not included. The sample contains tens of thousands of clones, 88% of which appear only once. The CDR3 has 16 amino acids. The germline V and J ends were trimmed by 2 bases and 11 bases, with 25 bases remaining between them. Germline V gives CDR1 SNHLY, CDR2 FYNNEI. Sequenced here: CD4+ or CD8+ T cells sorted from blood, sampled in a trial of the OX40 agonist ivuxolimab. This sequence joins TRBV2 and TRBJ2-7; perhaps TRBD2 as D (5 bases). This TCR derives from an adult with an advanced solid tumor such as melanoma, head and neck, liver or kidney cancer. CDR3 in DNA: TGTGCCAGCAGTGAAATGGTCAGCGGAACCACCTCTTTCGAGTACTTC. It codes for CASSEMVSGTTSFEYF.